These 20 T cell receptor beta chains share one sample of origin, sequenced in a study of T-cell memory formation after mild COVID-19. TCRdb ran MiXCR on the 5' RACE reads and lists one entry per CDR3 protein. Of approximately 440,000 distinct CDR3 sequences detected, approximately 20% appear once; the ten largest clones hold about 8.1%. The sequenced sample consisted of PBMCs or a T cell subset sorted from them (not recorded which). These receptors were obtained from an adult woman who had mild COVID-19 (a few samples of this study predate the infection). Cell type and time point are not known.

This chain joins TRBV6-9 and TRBJ2-5, with TRBD2 identical over 14 bases. Germline CDR1 and CDR2: MNHGY and SVAAGI. V dropped 8 bases and J dropped 5; count of bases not matched to a gene: 10. The CDR3 contains 16 residues. CDR3 nucleotides: TGTGCCAGCCGGAGACTAGCGGGAGGGAAGTGGGAGACCCAGTACTTC. This gives the protein CASRRLAGGKWETQYF.

The chain uses TRBV12-3 or TRBV12-4 and TRBJ1-1; 8 bases fit TRBD1. V was clipped by 6 bases and J by 0 bases; unmatched bases: 3. CDR3 size: 14 residues. The CDR3 loop reads CASSPTGVNTEAFF. The CDR3 DNA is TGTGCCAGCAGCCCGACAGGGGTGAACACTGAAGCTTTCTTT.

The rearrangement links TRBV19 to TRBJ2-1, with 12 positions matching TRBD2. The CDR3 is 18 amino acids. Germline lookup yields CDR1 LNHDA and CDR2 SQIVND (reference sequence). The V segment lost 1 base and the J segment 9 bases; nucleotides outside the gene matches: 13. The CDR3 DNA sequence: TGTGCCAGTAGTATAGGACGCGAGGGACTAGCGGGCCGGCGTGAGCAGTTCTTC. It encodes CASSIGREGLAGRREQFF.

This sequence joins TRBV15 and TRBJ2-5; D gene uncertain. V lost 2 bases, J lost 1 base, and 11 bases lay in between. This CDR3 spans 15 amino acids. CDR1 LNHNV and CDR2 YYDKDF come from the germline V gene (reference sequence). CDR3 protein: CATSRPLGPQETQYF. The CDR3 DNA reads TGTGCCACCAGCAGACCCCTCGGCCCCCAAGAGACCCAGTACTTC.

This clonotype was seen more than once but under ten times. This chain connects TRBV5-1 to TRBJ2-7, with TRBD2 matching 8 bases. Germline CDR1 and CDR2: SGHRS and YFSETQ. V lost 0 bases to trimming and J lost 7 bases; unmatched junction nucleotides: 9. The CDR3 spans 15 residues. CDR3: CASSLAGGAGEEQYF. The CDR3 DNA sequence: TGCGCCAGCAGCTTGGCCGGGGGGGCAGGTGAGGAGCAGTACTTC.

This clonotype has a handful of counts. The chain carries TRBV24-1 and TRBJ2-1; D is undetermined. Germline V gene lookup returns CDR1 KGHDR and CDR2 SFDVKD. V lost 10 bases and J lost 0, with 9 bases in between. This CDR3 is 13 amino acids long. In nucleotides, the CDR3 is TGTGCCACTTCGAAAAGCTCCTACAATGAGCAGTTCTTC. Protein: CATSKSSYNEQFF.

The V call is TRBV3-1, the J call TRBJ2-3; D uncertain. V lost 4 bases and J 7 bases, leaving 18 bases between the germline ends. CDR1 and CDR2 (germline): LGHDT, YNNKEL (reference sequence). CDR3 length: 15 amino acids. CDR3 DNA: TGTGCCAGCAGCCCCCGCTCCGGACCCTCCAATACGCAGTATTTT. The encoded protein is CASSPRSGPSNTQYF.

This clonotype has only a few counts. The chain recombines TRBV5-1 with TRBJ2-7, with 12 bases that match TRBD2. The ends lost 6 bases at V and 0 bases at J; junction bases unmatched: 4. Germline V CDR1 and CDR2: SGHRS, YFSETQ. The CDR3 has 15 residues. The CDR3 region has the DNA TGCGCCAGCACCCTGACTAGCGGGAGCTCCTACGAGCAGTACTTC. Protein product: CASTLTSGSSYEQYF. Full variable domain (missing parts from reference TRBV5-1 and TRBJ2-7): KAGVTQTPRYLIKTRGQQVTLSCSPISGHRSVSWYQQTPGQGLQFLFEYFSETQRNKGNFPGRFSGRQFSNSRSEMNVSTLELGDSALYLCASTLTSGSSYEQYFGPGTRLTVT.

This rearrangement joins TRBV5-1 to TRBJ2-7, with a weak D call TRBD1 (6 bases). V lost 8 bases and J 1 base, leaving 16 bases between the germline ends. CDR3 length equals 14 residues. Germline CDR1 reads SGHRS; CDR2 reads YFSETQ. The CDR3 nucleotides are TGCGCCAGGAGGGTACAGGGAATTTCCTACGAGCAGTACTTC. Translation: CARRVQGISYEQYF.

The chain combines TRBV5-1 with TRBJ2-3; D gene unclear. The germline V gene encodes CDR1 SGHRS and CDR2 YFSETQ. The length of the CDR3 is 14 residues. Between the trimmed V and J ends, which lost 4 bases and 4 bases, there was a span of 13 bases. The CDR3 loop reads CASSIGGIADTQYF. The CDR3 DNA sequence: TGCGCCAGCAGCATCGGCGGAATTGCAGATACGCAGTATTTT.

V usage is TRBV7-9 and J usage is TRBJ2-7, with D possibly being TRBD2 (6 bases). The CDR3 spans 17 residues. With 2 bases removed from V and 3 bases from J, the gap between germline ends came to 20 bases. The germline gives CDR1 SEHNR, CDR2 FQNEAQ (reference sequence). The CDR3 DNA sequence: TGTGCCAGCAGCTTATCGGGAATGCGGGACTGGATCTACGAGCAGTACTTC. Translation: CASSLSGMRDWIYEQYF.

This clonotype has at least ten counts. The chain employs TRBV29-1 and TRBJ2-2, with 11 bases aligning to TRBD2. The CDR3 loop spans 16 amino acids. Unmatched junction bases numbered 5, after V lost 0 bases and J lost 5 bases. Germline CDR1 is SQVTM and CDR2 is ANQGSEA. As DNA, the CDR3 is TGCAGCGTTGAAGAATCCGGGACTAGCGGAACCGGGGAGCTGTTTTTT. This sequence encodes CSVEESGTSGTGELFF.

This clonotype was seen a few times. V usage is TRBV19 and J usage is TRBJ1-1, with D hard to call. The germline V gene has CDR1 LNHDA and CDR2 SQIVND (reference sequence). V dropped 3 bases and J dropped 4 bases, with 3 bases sitting between them. This CDR3 contains 11 residues. The CDR3 loop reads CASSMGTEAFF. CDR3 bases: TGTGCCAGTAGTATGGGCACTGAAGCTTTCTTT.

The genes are TRBV6-2 or TRBV6-3 and TRBJ1-1; no definite D call. Looked up from germline, CDR1 is MNHEY and CDR2 is SVGEGT. Trimming pared 6 bases from V and 1 base from J, leaving 15 bases between. The length of the CDR3 is 15 residues. The CDR3 DNA sequence: TGTGCCAGCAGGTTACATTCGACGGGGAACACTGAAGCTTTCTTT. Translated, it gives CASRLHSTGNTEAFF.

V usage is TRBV9 and J usage is TRBJ2-1; D might be TRBD2 (6 bases). CDR3 size: 16 residues. The germline gives CDR1 SGDLS, CDR2 YYNGEE. The V gene lost 0 bases and the J gene lost 9 bases, with 19 bases spanning the gap. The CDR3 DNA is TGTGCCAGCAGCGTAGAGTCGGGAGTCTCCCCTAGTGAGCAGTTCTTC. Translation: CASSVESGVSPSEQFF.

This clonotype has a handful of counts. The chain uses TRBV10-3 and TRBJ1-2; D unclear. This CDR3 region has 12 residues. Deletions cut 0 bases from V and 6 bases from J, with 5 bases between. Germline CDR1 ENHRY, CDR2 SYGVKD. The DNA for the CDR3 is TGTGCCATCAGTGAGTCGGCGAATGGCTACACCTTC. It yields the protein CAISESANGYTF.

The V call is TRBV15, the J call TRBJ2-2; 11 nucleotides agree with TRBD1. Germline CDR1 and CDR2: LNHNV and YYDKDF (reference sequence). V trimming: 4 bases; J trimming: 6 bases; junction bases outside the gene matches: 10. The CDR3 has 17 amino acids. For the CDR3, the DNA is TGTGCCACCAGCATCCCTAGGACAGGGGGCAGGGCCGGGGAGCTGTTTTTT. Protein product: CATSIPRTGGRAGELFF.

The chain uses TRBV7-9 and TRBJ2-3, with TRBD2 matching 11 bases. The CDR3 spans 17 residues. J gave up 3 bases and V 7 bases, and 12 bases lay outside the gene matches. The germline CDR1 and CDR2 sequences are SEHNR and FQNEAQ (reference sequence). The DNA of the CDR3 is TGTGCCAGCACCGTTAAGGGGCTAGCGGGAGGAACAGATACGCAGTATTTT. Protein sequence: CASTVKGLAGGTDTQYF.

The gene calls are TRBV6-1 and TRBJ1-5; D gene unclear. Germline V gives CDR1 MNHNS, CDR2 SASEGT. This CDR3 region has 13 residues. V was shortened by 5 bases and J by 5 bases, with 10 bases between the two germline ends. CDR3 sequence reads: CASSYFGDQPQHF. CDR3 nucleotides: TGTGCCAGCAGTTACTTCGGGGATCAGCCCCAGCATTTT.

This clonotype was observed a handful of times. The rearrangement links TRBV9 to TRBJ1-2; D gene uncertain. The length of the CDR3 is 15 residues. CDR1 and CDR2 (germline): SGDLS, YYNGEE. V lost 0 bases and J lost 4, with 13 bases in between. The CDR3 DNA follows: TGTGCCAGCAGCGTAGCAGGTCAGGCTAGCTATGGCTACACCTTC. Translation gives CASSVAGQASYGYTF.